Listed here are 10 T cell receptor beta chains from one sample, sequenced in a study of regulatory T cells in long-lasting Graves disease. The TCR beta library used iRepertoire HTBI primers with Arm-PCR amplification of CDR3. TCRdb used MiXCR to reprocess the multiplex PCR reads, holding one entry per CDR3 protein. Among hundreds of thousands of distinct CDR3 sequences listed, about 14% were seen once. Time point noted: newly diagnosed GD, antithyroid drugs for less than 3 months. PBMCs were the source of the RNA used for TCR sequencing. These data were likewise used in another study, on T cells in Graves' hyperthyroidism and ophthalmopathy.

This sample comprised peripheral blood mononuclear cells (PBMCs), obtained at new diagnosis, from a patient treated with antithyroid drugs. These receptors were taken from a man aged 25 to 40 with Graves disease.

This clonotype has ten or more counts. This chain links TRBV24-1 with TRBJ2-2, with D possibly TRBD2 on 5 matching bases. CDR3 length: 13 amino acids. The V gene lost 7 bases and the J gene lost 6 bases, with 11 bases spanning the gap. The V gene's germline CDR1 is KGHDR and CDR2 SFDVKD. The CDR3, as DNA: TGTGCCACCAGAGGAATGGGAGCCGGGGAGCTGTTTTTT. Its protein product is CATRGMGAGELFF.

J is TRBJ1-1 and V is TRBV11-2; 8 nucleotides match TRBD1. This CDR3 is 15 amino acids long. J gave up 3 bases and V 5 bases, and 8 bases lay outside the gene matches. Germline V lookup: CDR1 SGHAT, CDR2 FQNNGV. The CDR3 nucleotides are TGTGCCAGCAGCACAGGGGGGGCCATGGACACTGAAGCTTTCTTT. This gives the protein CASSTGGAMDTEAFF.

A few counts support this clonotype. V gene TRBV4-1 combines with J gene TRBJ2-2; 10 positions agree with TRBD1. This CDR3 is built from 15 residues. V trimming: 5 bases; J trimming: 5 bases; junction bases outside the gene matches: 5. Per germline, CDR1 MGHRA and CDR2 YSYEKL. CDR3 protein: CASSDRGPETGELFF. For the CDR3, the DNA is TGCGCCAGCAGCGACAGGGGGCCTGAAACCGGGGAGCTGTTTTTT.

This clonotype has a count of ten or more. This chain uses TRBV12-3 or TRBV12-4 with TRBJ1-6; 8 bases map to TRBD1. Unmatched junction bases numbered 7, after V lost 7 bases and J lost 5 bases. The CDR3 sequence is 15 residues long. CDR3 nucleotides: TGTGCCAGCATTGACAGGGGTCGCAATAATTCACCCCTCCACTTT. Protein sequence: CASIDRGRNNSPLHF.

This clonotype has ten or more counts. V gene TRBV6-1 combines with J gene TRBJ2-1; D not certain. Trimming took 1 base from V and 4 from J, leaving 14 bases between them. The germline V gene encodes CDR1 MNHNS and CDR2 SASEGT. CDR3 length: 16 amino acids. CDR3 bases: TGTGCCAGCAGTGAAGAGGTAGGCCCCCCATACAATGAGCAGTTCTTC. Amino acids: CASSEEVGPPYNEQFF.

Notes on this clonotype: Possible read error: a much larger clone is one base away. The rearrangement links TRBV6-1 to TRBJ2-1; a possible D gene is TRBD2 (6 bases). The CDR3 covers 14 residues. Trimming removed 6 bases at V and 8 bases at J, with 17 bases between. Germline V gene lookup returns CDR1 MNHNS and CDR2 SASEGT. Written as DNA, the CDR3 is TGTGCCAGCAGCCGGAGTGGGGGAGGCGATGAGCAGTTCTTC. This sequence encodes CASSRSGGGDEQFF.

This clonotype was seen only once. A much more abundant neighbour one base away suggests this may be a read error. The V call is TRBV20-1, the J call TRBJ1-4, with D unclear. The germline gives CDR1 DFQATT, CDR2 SNEGSKA (reference sequence). CDR3 length: 13 residues. V was trimmed by 6 bases and J by 2 bases, leaving 10 bases between them. This CDR3 reads CSAILRTNEKLFF. CDR3 nucleotide sequence: TGCAGTGCGATATTACGCACTAATGAAAAACTGTTTTTT.

V and J are TRBV6-4 and TRBJ2-3; D ambiguous. The CDR3 extends over 14 amino acids. CDR1 is MRHNA and CDR2 is SNTAGT in the germline V gene. V lost 4 bases and J lost 0, with 8 bases in between. The CDR3 protein is CASSASTSTDTQYF. DNA of the CDR3: TGTGCCAGCAGTGCGAGCACTAGCACAGATACGCAGTATTTT.

There are many counts of this clonotype. This chain uses TRBV12-3 or TRBV12-4 with TRBJ2-7, with D perhaps matching TRBD1 (6 bases). V lost 7 bases to trimming and J lost 6 bases, with 16 bases between them. The CDR3 is 13 residues long. CDR3 amino acids: CASTSTQGFEQYF. For the CDR3, the DNA is TGTGCCAGCACCTCTACGCAGGGGTTCGAGCAGTACTTC.

The V and J genes are TRBV14 and TRBJ2-7; TRBD2 is a possible D gene (6 bases). This CDR3 spans 16 amino acids. V lost 1 base, J lost 3 bases, and 16 bases lay in between. Germline CDR1 SGHDN, CDR2 FVKESK. The CDR3, as DNA: TGTGCCAGCAGCCAAGTTTACGGGACTTCTATCTACGAGCAGTACTTC. It translates to CASSQVYGTSIYEQYF.